Reported below is one T cell receptor (beta chain). This sample was included in a study of blood T cell repertoires in COVID-19. Study information: Sites in the United States, Italy and Spain provided acute and convalescent COVID-19 samples. The cDNA or gDNA used as material had been derived from T cells, B-cell-depleted T cells, or PBMCs.

Per the original data handling: The authors estimated nucleated cell counts from reference gene primer amplification. Sequenced by immunoSEQ multiplex PCR; TCRdb stores in-frame clones only, minus some. Clone size and V and J calls were adopted from that table, with D and trimming inferred from the DNA. The repertoire holds 70,000 to 100,000 clones, with approximately 91% as singletons. The V and J ends lost 5 bases and 3 bases respectively, with 13 bases between them. There are 15 residues in the CDR3. Germline-derived CDR1 and CDR2 are MDHEN and SYDVKM. This clonotype originated in a man aged 55 to 70 with acute or convalescent COVID-19. The chain is built from TRBV28 and TRBJ1-4, with D perhaps TRBD1 (5 bases). The sequenced sample consisted of peripheral blood. CDR3 sequence (DNA): TGTGCCAGCAGTCTCCCGACAGCAGCTAATGAAAAACTGTTTTTT. Translated: CASSLPTAANEKLFF. The whole variable domain, filled in from reference TRBV28 and TRBJ1-4, reads DVKVTQSSRYLVKRTGEKVFLECVQDMDHENMFWYRQDPGLGLRLIYFSYDVKMKEKGDIPEGYSVSREKKERFSLILESASTNQTSMYLCASSLPTAANEKLFFGSGTQLSVL.